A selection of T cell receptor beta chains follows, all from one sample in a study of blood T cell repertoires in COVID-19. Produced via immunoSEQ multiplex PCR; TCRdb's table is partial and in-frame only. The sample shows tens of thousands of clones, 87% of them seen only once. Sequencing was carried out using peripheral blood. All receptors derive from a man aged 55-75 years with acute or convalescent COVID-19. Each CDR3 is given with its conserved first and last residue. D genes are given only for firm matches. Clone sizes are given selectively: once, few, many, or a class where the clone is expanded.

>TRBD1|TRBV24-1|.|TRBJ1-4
CATSGTGIDEKLFF
TGTGCCACCAGTGGGACAGGGATTGATGAAAAACTGTTTTTT
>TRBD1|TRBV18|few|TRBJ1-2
CASSRTGSYGYTF
TGTGCCAGCTCACGGACAGGCTCCTATGGCTACACCTTC
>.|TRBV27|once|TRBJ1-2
CASSLGQFYGYTF
TGTGCCAGCAGTTTAGGGCAGTTCTATGGCTACACCTTC
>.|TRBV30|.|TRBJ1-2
CAWRPAGADGYTF
TGTGCCTGGAGGCCCGCGGGAGCAGATGGCTACACCTTC
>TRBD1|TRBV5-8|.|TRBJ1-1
CASSYLAGQGNTEAFF
TGTGCCAGCAGCTATTTAGCGGGACAGGGGAACACTGAAGCTTTCTTT
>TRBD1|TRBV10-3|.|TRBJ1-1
CAIAGQGAPEAFF
TGTGCCATCGCGGGACAGGGGGCCCCTGAAGCTTTCTTT
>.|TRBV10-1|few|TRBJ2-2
CASSAGFTGELFF
TGCGCCAGCAGTGCGGGATTCACCGGGGAGCTGTTTTTT
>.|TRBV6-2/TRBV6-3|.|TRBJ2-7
CASSSDTSSYEQYF
TGTGCCAGCAGTTCAGACACCAGCTCCTACGAGCAGTACTTC
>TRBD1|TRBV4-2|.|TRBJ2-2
CASKQGASGSGELFF
TGTGCCAGCAAACAGGGGGCTTCAGGATCCGGGGAGCTGTTTTTT
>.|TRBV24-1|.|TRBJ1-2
CATSEGVGGYTF
TGTGCCACCAGCGAGGGGGTGGGCGGCTACACCTTC
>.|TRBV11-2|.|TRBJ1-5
CASSLRGVGQPQHF
TGTGCCAGCAGCTTGCGGGGGGTGGGTCAGCCCCAGCATTTT
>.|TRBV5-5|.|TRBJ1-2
CASSLFGAGYTF
TGTGCCAGCAGCTTGTTTGGGGCAGGCTACACCTTC
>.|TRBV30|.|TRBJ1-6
CAWSTGSNNSPLHF
TGTGCCTGGTCCACGGGAAGCAATAATTCACCCCTCCACTTT
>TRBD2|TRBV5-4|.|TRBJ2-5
CASSSRTSGGGKETQYF
TGTGCCAGCAGCTCCAGGACTAGCGGGGGGGGAAAAGAGACCCAGTACTTC
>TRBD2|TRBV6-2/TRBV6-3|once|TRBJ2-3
CASSYLAGVTDTQYF
TGTGCCAGCAGTTACCTAGCGGGGGTGACAGATACGCAGTATTTT
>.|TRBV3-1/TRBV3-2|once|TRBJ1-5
CASSQGRQNHNQPQHF
TGTGCCAGCAGCCAAGGTAGACAGAATCACAATCAGCCCCAGCATTTT
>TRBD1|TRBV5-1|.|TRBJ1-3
CASSPRGQGTGNTIYF
TGCGCCAGCAGCCCTCGGGGACAGGGCACTGGAAACACCATATATTTT
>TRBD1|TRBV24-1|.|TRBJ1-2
CATSIGTGDGYTF
TGTGCCACCAGTATCGGGACAGGGGATGGCTACACCTTC
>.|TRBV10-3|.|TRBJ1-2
CAISGQGNYGYTF
TGTGCCATCAGTGGGCAGGGGAACTATGGCTACACCTTC
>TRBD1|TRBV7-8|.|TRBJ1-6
CASSQGVNSPLHF
TGTGCCAGCAGCCAGGGGGTAAATTCACCCCTCCACTTT
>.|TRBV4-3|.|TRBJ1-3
CASSQDGGGSGNTIYF
TGCGCCAGCAGCCAAGATGGGGGCGGCTCTGGAAACACCATATATTTT
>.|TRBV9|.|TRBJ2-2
CASSVRQAAGGELFF
TGTGCCAGCAGCGTAAGGCAGGCGGCGGGCGGGGAGCTGTTTTTT
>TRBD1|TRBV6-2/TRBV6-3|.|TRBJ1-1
CASSYARDRDFGTNTEAFF
TGTGCCAGCAGTTACGCCCGGGACAGGGATTTTGGGACGAACACTGAAGCTTTCTTT
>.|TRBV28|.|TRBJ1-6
CATGKGGENSPLHF
TGTGCCACCGGGAAGGGCGGCGAAAATTCACCCCTCCACTTT
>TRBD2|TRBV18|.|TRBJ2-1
CASHATSGGNEQFF
TGTGCCAGTCACGCTACTAGCGGGGGGAATGAGCAGTTCTTC
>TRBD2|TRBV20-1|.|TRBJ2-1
CSTGTSNEQFF
TGCAGCACCGGGACTAGTAATGAGCAGTTCTTC
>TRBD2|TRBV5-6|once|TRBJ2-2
CASSLGLANPGELFF
TGTGCCAGCAGCTTGGGACTAGCGAACCCCGGGGAGCTGTTTTTT
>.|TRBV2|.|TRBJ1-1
CATGVAENTEAFF
TGTGCCACCGGGGTGGCAGAGAACACTGAAGCTTTCTTT
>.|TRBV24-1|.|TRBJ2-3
CATTSVAGRTDTQYF
TGTGCCACCACCAGTGTCGCGGGGCGCACAGATACGCAGTATTTT
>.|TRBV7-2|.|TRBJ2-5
CASSLIRETQYF
TGTGCCAGCAGCTTAATCCGGGAGACCCAGTACTTC
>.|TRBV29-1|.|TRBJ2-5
CSVEISAETQYF
TGCAGCGTTGAAATCAGCGCCGAGACCCAGTACTTC
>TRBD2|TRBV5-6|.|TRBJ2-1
CASSFPGPAGSNNEQFF
TGTGCCAGCAGCTTCCCGGGTCCAGCGGGGTCGAACAATGAGCAGTTCTTC
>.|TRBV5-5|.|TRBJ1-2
CASSLAGFYGYTF
TGTGCCAGCAGCTTGGCGGGGTTCTATGGCTACACCTTC
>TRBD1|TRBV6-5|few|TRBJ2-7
CASTQARDRDSKQYF
TGTGCCAGCACCCAGGCCCGGGACAGGGATTCGAAGCAGTACTTC
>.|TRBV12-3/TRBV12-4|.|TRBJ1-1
CASSFSLNTEAFF
TGTGCCAGCAGTTTTAGCCTAAACACTGAAGCTTTCTTT
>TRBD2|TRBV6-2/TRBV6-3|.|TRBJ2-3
CASSPSGGSTDTQYF
TGTGCCAGCAGCCCTAGCGGGGGGTCCACAGATACGCAGTATTTT